This T cell receptor beta chain was identified during a study of vaccination and CD4 T cells after COVID-19. Study-wide background: Sampling that followed vaccination took place a median approximately 70 days after dose two, within a range of 14 to 241.

The Oncomine TCR Beta short-read assay generated sequence data from the DNA of cultured CD4+ T cells. From cultured CD4+ T cells, genomic DNA was extracted. TCRdb reanalysed the PCR reads using MiXCR and keeps one entry per CDR3 protein. The sample carries more than 13,000 distinct CDR3 sequences, about 60% recorded once. V lost 3 bases to trimming and J lost 9 bases, with 9 bases between them. The length of the CDR3 is 12 residues. Treatment defined: 10-day PBMC culture with coronavirus spike peptide pools or control peptides (ViraFEST assay). About this clonotype: The antigen is unknown.

This sequence originates from a human donor who had recovered from COVID-19. Sequencing was carried out using CD4+ T cells from blood, cultured in vitro. This chain links TRBV12-3 or TRBV12-4 with TRBJ1-5; unclear D gene. In nucleotides, the CDR3 is TGTGCCAGCAGTTTCTTGGGAGGGCCCCAGCATTTT. It yields the protein CASSFLGGPQHF.